Presented here are 30 T cell receptor beta chains from one specimen sequenced in a study of T cells after yellow fever vaccination (dated by TCRdb to the late 2010s). The library relied on 5' RACE. The run used an Illumina NovaSeq 6000. TCRdb reran the public reads through fastp at Q25 and MiXCR, keeping productive beta chains. Each record represents a unique CDR3 protein, reported with the most common genes and DNA among its rows. Recorded for this sample are roughly 330,000 distinct CDR3 sequences; 4% of them occurred a single time. The ten top clones hold roughly a quarter of the sample. In the paper's terms, the treatment or condition label means: live attenuated yellow fever vaccine strain. Here the sequenced sample was PBMCs, taken 5 days after the yellow fever booster vaccination. The receptors here all came from a man younger than 35 who received the YFV17D yellow fever vaccine.

The genes are TRBV19 and TRBJ1-1, with a tentative D call TRBD1 (5 bases). Germline V gene sequence: CDR1 LNHDA, CDR2 SQIVND (reference sequence). V lost 9 bases and J lost 0, with 11 bases in between. This CDR3 contains 13 residues. CDR3 sequence: CASNGHMNTEAFF. CDR3 in DNA: TGTGCCAGCAATGGACATATGAACACTGAAGCTTTCTTT.

The chain links TRBV5-1 to TRBJ1-3; D might be TRBD1 (5 bases). The CDR3 has 16 residues. Germline assignment: CDR1 SGHRS and CDR2 YFSETQ. The V end was cut by 2 bases, the J end by 3 bases, with 15 bases between. CDR3 region: CASSFREGALGNTIYF. The CDR3 DNA is TGCGCCAGCAGCTTCAGGGAAGGGGCTCTTGGAAACACCATATATTTT.

This clonotype showed up just a few times. The CDR3 sequence: CASSRTAEPQETQYF. The CDR3 DNA follows: TGTGCCAGCAGTCGGACAGCCGAACCACAAGAGACCCAGTACTTC. V gene TRBV28 combines with J gene TRBJ2-5; tentative D call: TRBD1 (6 bases). This CDR3 region has 15 residues. CDR1 and CDR2 (germline): MDHEN, SYDVKM. Trimming removed 5 bases from V and 2 bases from J, with 15 bases in between.

This clonotype was seen ten or more times. V is TRBV5-1 and J is TRBJ2-7; TRBD2 might be the D (7 bases). Looked up from germline, CDR1 is SGHRS and CDR2 is YFSETQ. The CDR3 has 13 amino acids. V was shortened by 4 bases and J by 3 bases, with 11 bases between the two germline ends. The CDR3 spells CASSPGGNYEQYF. CDR3 DNA: TGCGCCAGCAGCCCGGGGGGCAACTACGAGCAGTACTTC.

This clonotype was seen many times. DNA of the CDR3: TGCAGTGCCAGACTAGCGGGGTTTTACGAGCAGTACTTC. It yields the protein CSARLAGFYEQYF. V usage is TRBV20-1 and J usage is TRBJ2-7; 11 bases align to TRBD2. The J segment lost 4 bases and the V segment lost 6 bases, leaving 5 bases of the junction unmatched. There are 13 residues in the CDR3. In germline, CDR1 is DFQATT, CDR2 SNEGSKA (reference sequence).

This clonotype turned up a few times. V and J are TRBV4-2 and TRBJ1-4; D is perhaps TRBD1 (5 bases). Trimming pared 0 bases from V and 12 bases from J, leaving 17 bases between. This CDR3 region has 15 residues. The germline V gene has CDR1 LGHNA and CDR2 YNFKEQ. The CDR3 region has the DNA TGTGCCAGCAGCCAAGAAAAGGGCCCTGTGGGGGAACTGTTTTTT. It encodes CASSQEKGPVGELFF.

This clonotype was seen a handful of times. The V and J genes are TRBV5-4 and TRBJ1-1, with D perhaps TRBD1 (5 bases). Trimming removed 2 bases from V and 5 bases from J, with 10 bases in between. Germline CDR1 SGHNT, CDR2 YYREEE (reference sequence). This CDR3 contains 13 residues. The CDR3 sequence: CASSLMQGTEAFF. CDR3 sequence (DNA): TGTGCCAGCAGCTTAATGCAGGGAACTGAAGCTTTCTTT.

This clonotype was found a few times. This rearrangement joins TRBV28 to TRBJ2-2, with no clear D. This CDR3 has 15 residues. Per germline, CDR1 MDHEN and CDR2 SYDVKM. V lost 4 bases and J 4 bases, leaving 13 bases between the germline ends. This CDR3 is CASSSYSTLTGELFF. CDR3 DNA: TGTGCCAGCAGTTCGTACTCAACCCTCACCGGGGAGCTGTTTTTT.

This clonotype was counted at least ten times. J is TRBJ1-1 and V is TRBV15, with D unresolved. The CDR3 runs to 15 residues. CDR1 LNHNV and CDR2 YYDKDF come from the germline V gene (reference sequence). Between the trimmed V and J ends, which lost 0 bases and 4 bases, there was a span of 12 bases. The chain's CDR3 is CATSRDPALGTEAFF. The CDR3 bases are TGTGCCACCAGCAGAGACCCAGCCCTGGGCACTGAAGCTTTCTTT.

The CDR3 region has the DNA TGCGCCAGCAGTCAATCCAGGGAGGGAGCAGATACGCAGTATTTT. Its protein product is CASSQSREGADTQYF. The rearrangement joins TRBV23-1 to TRBJ2-3, with 7 positions matching TRBD2. TRBV23-1 is reported as an ORF; its role is uncertain. The CDR3 runs 15 residues. V lost 0 bases and J lost 4; bases outside the gene matches: 4.

Ten or more counts support this clonotype. The chain links TRBV24-1 to TRBJ2-3; 10 positions match TRBD2. CDR3 length equals 15 residues. The germline gives CDR1 KGHDR, CDR2 SFDVKD. The trim removed 0 bases at V and 4 bases at J, leaving 0 bases unmatched. CDR3 coding DNA: TGTGCCACCAGTGATTTGACTAGCGGGGCAGATACGCAGTATTTT. It yields the protein CATSDLTSGADTQYF.

The genes are TRBV7-9 and TRBJ1-4, with D possibly matching TRBD1 (5 bases). The length of the CDR3 is 13 residues. Germline lookup yields CDR1 SEHNR and CDR2 FQNEAQ (reference sequence). Trimming left V 5 bases short and J 5 bases short, with 9 bases between. The CDR3 DNA is TGTGCCAGCAGCCGGGACGGAAATGAAAAACTGTTTTTT. Encoded protein: CASSRDGNEKLFF. The whole variable domain, filled in from reference TRBV7-9 and TRBJ1-4, reads DTGVSQNPRHKITKRGQNVTFRCDPISEHNRLYWYRQTLGQGPEFLTYFQNEAQLEKSRLLSDRFSAERPKGSFSTLEIQRTEQGDSAMYLCASSRDGNEKLFFGSGTQLSVL.

This sequence joins TRBV4-1 and TRBJ2-3; D is possibly TRBD1 (6 bases). Germline CDR1 MGHRA, CDR2 YSYEKL. V lost 4 bases and J lost 7, with 15 bases in between. The CDR3 length is 14 residues. The CDR3 spells CASSPPRTVNTQYF. In DNA form, the CDR3 reads TGCGCCAGCAGCCCACCGAGGACAGTGAATACGCAGTATTTT.

The chain is built from TRBV4-3 and TRBJ2-1, with 8 bases lining up with TRBD2. With V trimmed by 7 bases and J by 7 bases, 12 bases remained unmatched. Per the germline V gene, CDR1 is LGHNA and CDR2 is YSLEER. The CDR3 runs to 15 residues. CDR3 DNA sequence: TGCGCCAGCAAACTCAGCGGGGGCGGGAGGAATGAGCAGTTCTTC. It yields the protein CASKLSGGGRNEQFF.

The chain couples TRBV7-9 to TRBJ1-5; no firm D call. The CDR3 covers 12 residues. Between the trimmed V and J ends, which lost 3 bases and 7 bases, there was a span of 7 bases. Germline lookup yields CDR1 SEHNR and CDR2 FQNEAQ (reference sequence). The CDR3 sequence: CASSLRTQPQHF. DNA for the CDR3: TGTGCCAGCAGCTTGAGGACGCAGCCCCAGCATTTT.

V gene TRBV19 combines with J gene TRBJ1-2, with D unresolved. CDR1 LNHDA and CDR2 SQIVND come from the germline V gene (reference sequence). CDR3 length equals 12 residues. The V gene lost 8 bases and the J gene lost 7 bases, with 14 bases spanning the gap. CDR3 in amino acids: CASSGPAVGYTF. The CDR3 region has the DNA TGTGCCAGTTCCGGACCCGCCGTTGGCTACACCTTC.

This clonotype turned up a few times. No conserved phenylalanine or tryptophan ends this CDR3, so it is likely a read error. The limits of the CDR3 on the DNA are not certain, so only TCRdb's listed CDR3 is given. The chain employs TRBV20-1 and TRBJ2-1; the tabulated D call, TRBD1, remains unverified against the DNA. The CDR3 length equals 8 residues, ends included. Germline CDR1 reads DFQATT; CDR2 reads SNEGSKA (reference sequence). The CDR3: CSAPRGAL.

V is TRBV9 and J is TRBJ2-7; D might be TRBD2 (6 bases). In germline, CDR1 is SGDLS, CDR2 YYNGEE. With 0 bases removed from V and 0 bases from J, the gap between germline ends came to 10 bases. The CDR3 is 15 amino acids. The CDR3: CASSVGGVRSYEQYF. CDR3 nucleotides: TGTGCCAGCAGCGTAGGCGGGGTGCGCTCCTACGAGCAGTACTTC.

This clonotype was picked up a small number of times. V and J are TRBV9 and TRBJ2-1; maybe TRBD2 (6 bases). Per the germline V gene, CDR1 is SGDLS and CDR2 is YYNGEE. CDR3 length equals 14 residues. Trimming cost V 5 bases and J 8 bases, with 17 bases left between them. CDR3 in DNA: TGTGCCAGCAGGGAGGGTATAGGTTATGATGAGCAGTTCTTC. Its translation is CASREGIGYDEQFF.

In this sample, this clonotype turned up a few times. The rearrangement uses TRBV6-5 and TRBJ2-2; D might be TRBD1 (5 bases). The CDR3 spans 16 residues. Germline loops: CDR1 MNHEY, CDR2 SVGAGI. The V end was cut by 7 bases, the J end by 3 bases, with 18 bases between. The CDR3 here is CASTKTDSSDTGELFF. CDR3 nucleotides: TGTGCCAGCACCAAGACAGATTCATCTGACACCGGGGAGCTGTTTTTT.

This clonotype was counted ten times or more. This chain connects TRBV5-1 to TRBJ2-2; a weak D match, TRBD1 (6 bases). Germline loops: CDR1 SGHRS, CDR2 YFSETQ. Trimming pared 4 bases from V and 3 bases from J, leaving 16 bases between. The length of the CDR3 is 16 residues. CDR3 in DNA: TGCGCCAGCAGCGCGACAGGCGCCTCACACACCGGGGAGCTGTTTTTT. This gives the protein CASSATGASHTGELFF.

This clonotype was detected many times. The chain uses TRBV4-3 and TRBJ2-5; 9 bases are shared with TRBD2. Germline trimming cut 6 bases from V and 0 bases from J; bases unmatched to any gene: 5. Germline-derived CDR1 and CDR2 are LGHNA and YSLEER. There are 15 residues in the CDR3. The chain's CDR3 is CASRPGLAYQETQYF. The CDR3 nucleotides are TGCGCCAGCAGACCGGGACTAGCTTACCAAGAGACCCAGTACTTC.

V is TRBV20-1 and J is TRBJ2-3, with D perhaps TRBD1 or TRBD2 (5 bases each). The ends were cut back, 0 bases at V and 5 bases at J, with 18 bases in the middle. Per germline, CDR1 DFQATT and CDR2 SNEGSKA (reference sequence). The CDR3 length is 16 residues. The DNA for the CDR3 is TGCAGTGCTAGAGATCCCCCATTAGGGACGGAAGATACGCAGTATTTT. Amino acids: CSARDPPLGTEDTQYF.

The chain employs TRBV6-2 or TRBV6-3 and TRBJ2-7, with TRBD1 matching over 8 bases. Germline V gene lookup returns CDR1 MNHEY and CDR2 SVGEGT. The V gene end was trimmed by 5 bases and the J gene end by 10 bases; junction bases not matched to a gene: 7. The CDR3 covers 12 residues. CDR3 bases: TGTGCCAGCAGTCCCGGACAGGGAGGACAGTACTTC. Translation: CASSPGQGGQYF.

This clonotype was detected only a few times. The chain employs TRBV5-4 and TRBJ2-1; TRBD2 agrees at 8 bases. The CDR3 has 15 residues. V lost 3 bases, J lost 9 bases, and 11 bases stayed unmatched. The germline CDR1 and CDR2 sequences are SGHNT and YYREEE (reference sequence). As DNA, the CDR3 is TGTGCCAGCAGCTCAGCGGGACTAGTGGTGATTGAGCAGTTCTTC. It codes for CASSSAGLVVIEQFF.

This clonotype was recorded a few times. The genes are TRBV4-3 and TRBJ2-2; D gene unclear. The germline V and J ends were trimmed by 1 base and 4 bases, with 4 bases remaining between them. In germline, CDR1 is LGHNA, CDR2 YSLEER. The CDR3 covers 13 residues. The CDR3 sequence is CASSQGSTGELFF. The DNA for the CDR3 is TGCGCCAGCAGCCAAGGGAGCACCGGGGAGCTGTTTTTT.

This clonotype appeared many times. The chain carries TRBV4-3 and TRBJ1-2, with D uncertain. The V and J ends lost 2 bases and 0 bases respectively, with 10 bases between them. The CDR3 spans 15 residues. Germline V CDR1 and CDR2: LGHNA, YSLEER. CDR3 sequence: CASSQSGLANYGYTF. The CDR3, as DNA: TGCGCCAGCAGCCAATCCGGGCTGGCTAACTATGGCTACACCTTC.

This clonotype was seen at least ten times. The rearrangement links TRBV6-5 to TRBJ1-1; D is uncertain. The V gene lost 0 bases and the J gene lost 1 base, with 6 bases spanning the gap. Per the germline V gene, CDR1 is MNHEY and CDR2 is SVGAGI. The CDR3 length is 14 residues. In DNA, the CDR3 is TGTGCCAGCAGTTACTCTCCAGGGAACACTGAAGCTTTCTTT. Its translation: CASSYSPGNTEAFF.

Ten or more counts support this clonotype. The chain is built from TRBV5-1 and TRBJ2-5; D is uncertain. The germline V gene has CDR1 SGHRS and CDR2 YFSETQ. V gave up 0 bases and J gave up 4 bases, with 13 bases separating them. CDR3 length: 15 amino acids. CDR3 sequence reads: CASSLEERTGETQYF. In nucleotides, the CDR3 is TGCGCCAGCAGCTTGGAGGAGCGTACGGGAGAGACCCAGTACTTC.

The V call is TRBV7-2, the J call TRBJ2-4; D might be TRBD1 (5 bases). CDR3 size: 13 residues. CDR1 is SGHTA and CDR2 is FQGNSA in the germline V gene. V was clipped by 5 bases and J by 8 bases, with 13 bases between them. For the CDR3, the DNA is TGTGCCAGCAGCCAACGACAGTGGGACATTCAGTACTTC. Translation gives CASSQRQWDIQYF.